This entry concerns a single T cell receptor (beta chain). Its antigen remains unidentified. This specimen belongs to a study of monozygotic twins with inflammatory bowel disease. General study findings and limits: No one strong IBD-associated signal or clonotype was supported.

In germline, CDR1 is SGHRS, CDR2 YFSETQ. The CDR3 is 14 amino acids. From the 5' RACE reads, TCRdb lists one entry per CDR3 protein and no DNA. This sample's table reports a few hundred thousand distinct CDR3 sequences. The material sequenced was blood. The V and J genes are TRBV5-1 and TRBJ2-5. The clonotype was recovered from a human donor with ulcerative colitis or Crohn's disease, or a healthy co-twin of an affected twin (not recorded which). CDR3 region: CASRSTDIRETQYF.